The clone carrying this T cell receptor (beta chain) was observed a single time. Authors' methods: Nucleated cell counts were estimated from reference gene primer amplification. The assay was immunoSEQ multiplex PCR, and TCRdb's table has in-frame clones only and misses some. The V and J calls and the clone size are those of that table, but D and trimming were determined from the DNA. This table holds around 250,000 clones, 70% to 90% found once. V lost 1 base, J lost 5 bases, and 21 bases lay in between. This CDR3 region has 17 residues. The germline CDR1 and CDR2 sequences are SGHDT and YYEEEE. These data are taken from a study of blood T cell repertoires in COVID-19.

V usage is TRBV5-6 and J usage is TRBJ1-1, with D tentatively TRBD1 (6 bases). What was sequenced was peripheral blood. This TCR was sampled from a man aged 45-60 years with active or convalescent COVID-19. The CDR3 sequence is CASSLLGTRAKGTEAFF. CDR3 DNA sequence: TGTGCCAGCAGCTTGTTAGGGACACGGGCCAAGGGGACTGAAGCTTTCTTT. Drawing the rest from reference TRBV5-6 and TRBJ1-1, the complete variable domain is DAGVTQSPTHLIKTRGQQVTLRCSPKSGHDTVSWYQQALGQGPQFIFQYYEEEERQRGNFPDRFSGHQFPNYSSELNVNALLLGDSALYLCASSLLGTRAKGTEAFFGQGTRLTVV.